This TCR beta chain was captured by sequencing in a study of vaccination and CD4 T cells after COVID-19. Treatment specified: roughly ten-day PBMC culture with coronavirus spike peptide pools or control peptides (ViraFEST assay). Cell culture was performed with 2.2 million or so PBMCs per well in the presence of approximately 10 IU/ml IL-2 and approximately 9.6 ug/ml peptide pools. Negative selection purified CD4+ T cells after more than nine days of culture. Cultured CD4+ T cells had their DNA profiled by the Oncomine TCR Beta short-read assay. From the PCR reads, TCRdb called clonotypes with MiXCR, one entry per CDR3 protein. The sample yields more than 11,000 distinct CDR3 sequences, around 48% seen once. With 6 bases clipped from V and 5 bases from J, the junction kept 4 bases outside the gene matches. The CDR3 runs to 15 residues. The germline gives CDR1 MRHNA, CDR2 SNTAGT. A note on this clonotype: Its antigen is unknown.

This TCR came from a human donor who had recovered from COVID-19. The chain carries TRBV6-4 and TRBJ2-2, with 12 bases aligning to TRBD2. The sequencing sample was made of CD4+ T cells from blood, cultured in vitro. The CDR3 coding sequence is TGTGCCAGCAGCCCGACTAGCGGGAGTACCGGGGAGCTGTTTTTT. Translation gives CASSPTSGSTGELFF.